One and the same sample provided the 32 T cell receptor beta chains below, sequenced in a study of shared clonotypes between healthy human individuals. Some clones are missing from TCRdb's copy, which holds only in-frame ones; the method was immunoSEQ multiplex PCR. The table shows approximately 2.4 million clones, with nearly 97% occurring only once. The sample comprised naive CD4+ T cells sorted from blood. As to subset: CD45RA+ positively selected. The source of these receptors is a man younger than 35 in good health.

V usage is TRBV29-1 and J usage is TRBJ2-3; D gene uncertain. V gave up 4 bases and J gave up 2 bases, with 10 bases separating them. Looked up from germline, CDR1 is SQVTM and CDR2 is ANQGSEA. The CDR3 consists of 13 residues. The CDR3 sequence: CSVAVGFTDTQYF. The CDR3 DNA reads TGCAGCGTTGCCGTGGGCTTCACAGATACGCAGTATTTT.

This chain connects TRBV20-1 to TRBJ2-4; D tentatively fits TRBD1 or TRBD2 (5 bases each). The CDR3 runs 11 residues. The V gene lost 6 bases and the J gene lost 9 bases, with 12 bases spanning the gap. Germline V gene lookup returns CDR1 DFQATT and CDR2 SNEGSKA (reference sequence). CDR3: CSARSGTIQYF. The CDR3 region has the DNA TGCAGTGCCAGGTCCGGGACCATTCAGTACTTC.

The gene calls are TRBV7-2 and TRBJ2-7; 8 bases fit TRBD2. The V gene end was trimmed by 4 bases and the J gene end by 4 bases; junction bases not matched to a gene: 9. There are 15 residues in the CDR3. From germline, CDR1 is SGHTA and CDR2 FQGNSA. CDR3 loop: CASSSNSGTSYEQYF. The DNA for the CDR3 is TGTGCCAGCAGCTCGAATAGCGGGACTAGTTACGAGCAGTACTTC. Combining the CDR3 with reference TRBV7-2 and TRBJ2-7 gives the whole variable domain GAGVSQSPSNKVTEKGKDVELRCDPISGHTALYWYRQSLGQGLEFLIYFQGNSAPDKSGLPSDRFSAERTGGSVSTLTIQRTQQEDSAVYLCASSSNSGTSYEQYFGPGTRLTVT.

The chain employs TRBV7-2 and TRBJ2-7, with D hard to call. Trimming pared 1 base from V and 11 bases from J, leaving 15 bases between. Germline V lookup: CDR1 SGHTA, CDR2 FQGNSA. This CDR3 comprises 13 residues. The CDR3 DNA follows: TGTGCCAGCAGCTTAGAAGGTCAGTCAAGGGAGTACTTC. Translating gives CASSLEGQSREYF.

The chain links TRBV5-4 to TRBJ2-3; TRBD1 matches 8 bases. The V segment lost 4 bases and the J segment 2 bases; nucleotides outside the gene matches: 6. The CDR3 consists of 15 residues. Germline values: CDR1 SGHNT, CDR2 YYREEE (reference sequence). The CDR3 spells CASSPTGGVTDTQYF. CDR3 sequence (DNA): TGTGCCAGCAGCCCCACAGGGGGAGTCACAGATACGCAGTATTTT. The variable domain in full, with the rest retrieved from reference TRBV5-4 and TRBJ2-3, is ETGVTQSPTHLIKTRGQQVTLRCSSQSGHNTVSWYQQALGQGPQFIFQYYREEENGRGNFPPRFSGLQFPNYSSELNVNALELDDSALYLCASSPTGGVTDTQYFGPGTRLTVL.

This clone was found once. Other DNA sequences in this sample translate to the same CDR3. The V and J genes are TRBV5-1 and TRBJ2-7, with 7 nucleotides matching TRBD2. The CDR3 consists of 14 residues. From germline, CDR1 is SGHRS and CDR2 YFSETQ. With 3 bases clipped from V and 2 bases from J, the junction kept 5 bases outside the gene matches. The CDR3 reads CASSSGGGTYEQYF. The CDR3, as DNA: TGCGCCAGCAGCTCGGGCGGGGGAACCTACGAGCAGTACTTC. The whole variable domain, remainder taken from reference TRBV5-1 and TRBJ2-7, is KAGVTQTPRYLIKTRGQQVTLSCSPISGHRSVSWYQQTPGQGLQFLFEYFSETQRNKGNFPGRFSGRQFSNSRSEMNVSTLELGDSALYLCASSSGGGTYEQYFGPGTRLTVT.

In the case of this clone: Distinct nucleotide sequences in the sample also encode this CDR3. V usage is TRBV5-1 and J usage is TRBJ2-5; 13 bases align to TRBD2. This CDR3 contains 17 residues. Germline loops: CDR1 SGHRS, CDR2 YFSETQ. After removal of 0 bases from V and 2 bases from J, the junction contained 4 bases not matched to a gene. The DNA for the CDR3 is TGCGCCAGCAGCTTGGCGGGGACTAGCGGGGCGCAAGAGACCCAGTACTTC. Amino acid sequence: CASSLAGTSGAQETQYF.

This chain connects TRBV29-1 to TRBJ2-5; D is perhaps TRBD1 or TRBD2 (5 bases each). V lost 4 bases and J 1 base, leaving 16 bases between the germline ends. Germline CDR1 is SQVTM and CDR2 is ANQGSEA. The CDR3 consists of 15 residues. CDR3 sequence reads: CSVGRGRAIQETQYF. CDR3 DNA sequence: TGCAGCGTTGGACGGGGCAGGGCTATCCAAGAGACCCAGTACTTC. Full variable domain (outside the CDR3, taken from reference TRBV29-1 and TRBJ2-5): SAVISQKPSRDICQRGTSLTIQCQVDSQVTMMFWYRQQPGQSLTLIATANQGSEATYESGFVIDKFPISRPNLTFSTLTVSNMSPEDSSIYLCSVGRGRAIQETQYFGPGTRLLVL.

The V gene is TRBV11-1, the J gene TRBJ1-2; TRBD1 might be the D (5 bases). The CDR3 runs to 16 residues. V was pared by 3 bases and J by 2 bases, with 16 bases between. CDR1 is SGHAT, CDR2 FQDESV, per germline (reference sequence). For the CDR3, the DNA is TGTGCCAGCAGCTTTGAATCGCGGGGGTTCAACTATGGCTACACCTTC. Protein: CASSFESRGFNYGYTF.

This chain connects TRBV7-8 to TRBJ2-1; 8 nucleotides agree with TRBD2. Trimming at V came to 5 bases and at J to 5 bases, leaving 5 bases not matched to a gene. CDR3 length equals 14 residues. The germline CDR1 and CDR2 sequences are SGHVS and FQNEAQ. This chain's CDR3 is CASSQRERNNEQFF. CDR3 in DNA: TGTGCCAGCAGCCAGCGGGAGCGGAACAATGAGCAGTTCTTC.

The gene calls are TRBV30 and TRBJ2-3; 8 bases agree with TRBD2. Per the germline V gene, CDR1 is GTSNPN and CDR2 is SVGIG (reference sequence). CDR3 length: 15 amino acids. V shed 0 bases, J shed 0 bases, and the junction held 2 bases outside the gene matches. As DNA, the CDR3 is TGTGCCTGGAGTGTAGCGGGAGCCAGCACAGATACGCAGTATTTT. Its protein is CAWSVAGASTDTQYF. The full variable domain, its missing parts supplied by reference TRBV30 and TRBJ2-3, is SQTIHQWPATLVQPVGSPLSLECTVEGTSNPNLYWYRQAAGRGLQLLFYSVGIGQISSEVPQNLSASRPQDRQFILSSKKLLLSDSGFYLCAWSVAGASTDTQYFGPGTRLTVL.

The V and J genes are TRBV11-3 and TRBJ1-1, with TRBD1 matching 8 bases. The CDR3 length is 16 residues. Germline CDR1 and CDR2: SGHNT and YENEEA. Trimming took 6 bases from V and 5 from J; bases not matched to a gene: 14. CDR3 in amino acids: CASSVGWQGASTEAFF. Written as DNA, the CDR3 is TGTGCCAGCAGTGTAGGCTGGCAGGGGGCGAGTACTGAAGCTTTCTTT.

This rearrangement joins TRBV23-1 to TRBJ1-6, with unresolved D. TRBV23-1 counts as an open reading frame of uncertain function. The CDR3 has 17 amino acids. V lost 0 bases to trimming and J lost 7 bases, with 16 bases between them. The CDR3 protein is CASSQSIRHPGNSPLHF. The CDR3 DNA follows: TGCGCCAGCAGTCAATCCATTCGACATCCCGGGAATTCACCCCTCCACTTT.

This chain joins TRBV30 and TRBJ1-5, with 12 bases fitting TRBD1. The CDR3 runs 14 residues. Per the germline V gene, CDR1 is GTSNPN and CDR2 is SVGIG (reference sequence). The CDR3 here is CAMDGTGGGQPQHF. The CDR3 DNA reads as TGTGCTATGGATGGGACAGGGGGCGGTCAGCCCCAGCATTTT. The whole variable domain, filled in from reference TRBV30 and TRBJ1-5, reads SQTIHQWPATLVQPVGSPLSLECTVEGTSNPNLYWYRQAAGRGLQLLFYSVGIGQISSEVPQNLSASRPQDRQFILSSKKLLLSDSGFYLCAMDGTGGGQPQHFGDGTRLSIL.

The V gene is TRBV29-1, the J gene TRBJ1-4, with D hard to call. V dropped 3 bases and J dropped 5 bases, with 13 bases sitting between them. Germline lookup yields CDR1 SQVTM and CDR2 ANQGSEA. The CDR3 covers 14 residues. Here the CDR3 reads CSVDARANNEKLFF. The CDR3 coding sequence is TGCAGCGTTGATGCCCGGGCCAACAATGAAAAACTGTTTTTT.

The J gene is TRBJ1-2, the V gene TRBV6-6; D remains unclear. CDR3 length equals 13 residues. Trimming pared 6 bases from V and 6 bases from J, leaving 14 bases between. Germline CDR1 MNHNY, CDR2 SVGAGI (reference sequence). CDR3 protein: CASSHRSGDGYTF. DNA of the CDR3: TGTGCCAGCAGCCATAGAAGTGGGGATGGCTACACCTTC.

The V and J genes are TRBV7-2 and TRBJ2-7, with no clear D. The CDR3 has 14 amino acids. V lost 4 bases and J 2 bases, leaving 12 bases between the germline ends. From germline, CDR1 is SGHTA and CDR2 FQGNSA. The CDR3 loop is CASSSYIGPYEQYF. CDR3 bases: TGTGCCAGCAGCTCCTATATAGGCCCCTACGAGCAGTACTTC.

The CDR3 DNA is TGTGCCAGCAGCTTAAGTCAAGAGCAGTTCTTC. Translating gives CASSLSQEQFF. The V call is TRBV11-2, the J call TRBJ2-1; D is ambiguous. Germline V gene sequence: CDR1 SGHAT, CDR2 FQNNGV. CDR3 length equals 11 residues. V lost 2 bases to trimming and J lost 10 bases, with 6 bases between them.

The V and J genes are TRBV30 and TRBJ2-5; 12 bases fit TRBD2. V lost 4 bases to trimming and J lost 4 bases; unmatched junction nucleotides: 13. CDR3 size: 17 residues. Per germline, CDR1 GTSNPN and CDR2 SVGIG (reference sequence). The CDR3 protein is CAWTSYRTSGRIETQYF. In DNA form, the CDR3 reads TGTGCCTGGACCTCTTACCGAACTAGCGGGAGGATAGAGACCCAGTACTTC.

The chain joins TRBV10-1 to TRBJ2-7; tentative D call: TRBD1 (6 bases). Germline assignment: CDR1 WNHNN and CDR2 SYGVQD (reference sequence). Trimming left V 2 bases short and J 0 bases short, with 8 bases between. CDR3 length: 14 residues. CDR3: CASSEPGASYEQYF. The DNA for the CDR3 is TGCGCCAGCAGTGAGCCAGGGGCCTCCTACGAGCAGTACTTC.

This chain connects TRBV7-2 to TRBJ1-2; no reliable D call. The CDR3 length is 13 residues. Trimming shortened V by 2 bases and J by 5 bases, and 9 bases separated the two germline ends. Germline-derived CDR1 and CDR2 are SGHTA and FQGNSA. CDR3 loop: CASSLMGSYGYTF. The CDR3, as DNA: TGTGCCAGCAGCTTAATGGGGAGTTATGGCTACACCTTC. Full variable domain (outside the CDR3, taken from reference TRBV7-2 and TRBJ1-2): GAGVSQSPSNKVTEKGKDVELRCDPISGHTALYWYRQSLGQGLEFLIYFQGNSAPDKSGLPSDRFSAERTGGSVSTLTIQRTQQEDSAVYLCASSLMGSYGYTFGSGTRLTVV.

On this clone itself: A read error is possible here, since a much larger clone lies one base away. The same CDR3 also results from other DNA sequences found in this sample. J is TRBJ2-5 and V is TRBV5-6; D unclear. The germline V gene has CDR1 SGHDT and CDR2 YYEEEE. Trimming took off 2 bases at V and 3 bases at J, with 2 bases between the two ends. This CDR3 is 11 amino acids long. The CDR3 loop reads CASSLEETQYF. The CDR3 region has the DNA TGTGCCAGCAGCTTAGAAGAGACCCAGTACTTC.

This chain joins TRBV6-1 and TRBJ2-7, with 10 bases lining up with TRBD2. This CDR3 comprises 16 residues. CDR1 and CDR2 from the germline V gene are MNHNS and SASEGT. The V segment lost 1 base and the J segment 6 bases; nucleotides outside the gene matches: 9. CDR3 amino acids: CASSEVLAGGPLEQYF. In DNA form, the CDR3 reads TGTGCCAGCAGTGAAGTTTTAGCGGGAGGCCCCCTCGAGCAGTACTTC.

J is TRBJ2-3 and V is TRBV5-4; tentatively, D is TRBD1 (5 bases). Germline CDR1 reads SGHNT; CDR2 reads YYREEE (reference sequence). This CDR3 is built from 14 residues. V gave up 8 bases and J gave up 4 bases, with 17 bases separating them. The CDR3 protein is CASQKGLVPDTQYF. DNA of the CDR3: TGTGCCAGTCAGAAGGGGCTGGTACCAGATACGCAGTATTTT.

The gene calls are TRBV4-1 and TRBJ1-1, with 11 bases fitting TRBD1. The J segment lost 0 bases and the V segment lost 1 base, leaving 7 bases of the junction unmatched. Looked up from germline, CDR1 is MGHRA and CDR2 is YSYEKL. The CDR3 spans 18 residues. CDR3 DNA sequence: TGCGCCAGCAGCCAAGGGCCGGGGACAGGGGGTTTGAACACTGAAGCTTTCTTT. Its protein product is CASSQGPGTGGLNTEAFF.

A few counts support this clone. The rearrangement joins TRBV6-5 to TRBJ1-2; weak D call: TRBD1 (6 bases). Trimming took 2 bases from V and 10 from J, leaving 14 bases between them. Germline lookup yields CDR1 MNHEY and CDR2 SVGAGI. This CDR3 has 13 residues. The CDR3 here is CASSYQTGYDYTF. The CDR3 DNA follows: TGTGCCAGCAGTTACCAAACAGGGTACGACTACACCTTC.

The chain links TRBV15 to TRBJ2-2, with D uncertain. The CDR3 runs 16 residues. V dropped 0 bases and J dropped 6 bases, with 14 bases sitting between them. From germline, CDR1 is LNHNV and CDR2 YYDKDF (reference sequence). CDR3 in amino acids: CATSRDSGRPAGELFF. The DNA for the CDR3 is TGTGCCACCAGCAGAGATTCCGGCCGGCCTGCCGGGGAGCTGTTTTTT.

Of note for this clone: Other DNA sequences within the sample encode an identical CDR3. The rearrangement uses TRBV2 and TRBJ1-5; a weak D match, TRBD1 (6 bases). Germline CDR1 and CDR2: SNHLY and FYNNEI. There are 14 residues in the CDR3. V was clipped by 3 bases and J by 4 bases, with 10 bases between them. The DNA for the CDR3 is TGTGCCAGCAGTGACAGGGGACGGAATCAGCCCCAGCATTTT. Translation: CASSDRGRNQPQHF.

This clone was detected only once. CDR3 protein: CAITGTYYEQYF. CDR3 nucleotides: TGTGCCATTACAGGGACCTACTACGAGCAGTACTTC. V usage is TRBV6-1 and J usage is TRBJ2-7, with D tentatively TRBD1 (6 bases). Germline CDR1 and CDR2: MNHNS and SASEGT. The V end was cut by 10 bases, the J end by 3 bases, with 13 bases between. This CDR3 contains 12 residues.

This clone was recorded once. The rearrangement joins TRBV2 to TRBJ2-3, with D unresolved. V was cut by 5 bases and J by 0 bases, with 12 bases left in between. There are 15 residues in the CDR3. Per germline, CDR1 SNHLY and CDR2 FYNNEI. As DNA, the CDR3 is TGTGCCAGCAGTCAGACGGGTTCCAGCACAGATACGCAGTATTTT. Amino acids: CASSQTGSSTDTQYF.

This clone showed up just once. J is TRBJ2-5 and V is TRBV14, with D unresolved. This CDR3 contains 17 residues. Germline V gene sequence: CDR1 SGHDN, CDR2 FVKESK. V gave up 1 base and J gave up 2 bases, with 17 bases separating them. The CDR3 DNA reads TGTGCCAGCAGCCAAGCCGGCGTGGGTTTAATGCAAGAGACCCAGTACTTC. Protein: CASSQAGVGLMQETQYF.

The chain combines TRBV30 with TRBJ1-2; TRBD1 matches at 9 bases. The germline gives CDR1 GTSNPN, CDR2 SVGIG (reference sequence). The CDR3 has 12 residues. Trimming removed 7 bases from V and 5 bases from J; junction bases left unmatched: 5. CDR3 bases: TGTGCCTACGGGACAGGGAATTATGGCTACACCTTC. It codes for CAYGTGNYGYTF.